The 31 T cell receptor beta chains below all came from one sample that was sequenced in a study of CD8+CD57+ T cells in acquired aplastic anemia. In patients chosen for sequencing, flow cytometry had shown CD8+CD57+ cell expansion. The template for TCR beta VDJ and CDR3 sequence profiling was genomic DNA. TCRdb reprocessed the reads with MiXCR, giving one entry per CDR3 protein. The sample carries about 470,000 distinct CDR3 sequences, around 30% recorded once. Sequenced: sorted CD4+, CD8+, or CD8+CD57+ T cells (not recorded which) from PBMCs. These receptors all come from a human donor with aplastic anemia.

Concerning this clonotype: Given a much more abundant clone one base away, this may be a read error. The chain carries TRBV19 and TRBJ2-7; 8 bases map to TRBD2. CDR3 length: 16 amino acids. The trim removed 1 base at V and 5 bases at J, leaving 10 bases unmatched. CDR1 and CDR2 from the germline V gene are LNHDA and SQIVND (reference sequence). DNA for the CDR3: TGTGCCAGTAGTATAGGTCCGGGACTAGTTATCCACGAGCAGTACTTC. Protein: CASSIGPGLVIHEQYF.

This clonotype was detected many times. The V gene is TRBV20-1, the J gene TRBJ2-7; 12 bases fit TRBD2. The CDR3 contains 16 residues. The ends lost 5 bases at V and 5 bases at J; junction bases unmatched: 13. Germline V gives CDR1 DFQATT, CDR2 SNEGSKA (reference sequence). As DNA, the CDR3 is TGCAGTGCTTCCCCCCCTACTAGCGGGAGGTGGGACGAGCAGTACTTC. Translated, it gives CSASPPTSGRWDEQYF.

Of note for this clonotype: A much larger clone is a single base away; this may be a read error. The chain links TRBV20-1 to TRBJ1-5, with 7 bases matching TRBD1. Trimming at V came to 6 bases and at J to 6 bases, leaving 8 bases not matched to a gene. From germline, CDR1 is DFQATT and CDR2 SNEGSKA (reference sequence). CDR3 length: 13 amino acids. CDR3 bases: TGCAGTGCACAGTCAGGGGGGAGTCAGCCCCAGCATTTT. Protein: CSAQSGGSQPQHF.

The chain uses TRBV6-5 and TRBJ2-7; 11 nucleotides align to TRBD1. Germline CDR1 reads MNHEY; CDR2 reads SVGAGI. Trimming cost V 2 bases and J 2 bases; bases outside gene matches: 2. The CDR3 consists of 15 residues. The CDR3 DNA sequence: TGTGCCAGCAGTTACGCGGGACAGGGGGCCTACGAGCAGTACTTC. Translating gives CASSYAGQGAYEQYF.

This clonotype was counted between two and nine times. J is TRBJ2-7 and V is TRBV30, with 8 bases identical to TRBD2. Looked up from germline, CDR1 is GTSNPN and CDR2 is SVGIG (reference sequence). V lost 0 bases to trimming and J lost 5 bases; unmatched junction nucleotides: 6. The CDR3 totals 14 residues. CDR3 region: CAWSVGLAGNEQYF. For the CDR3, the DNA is TGTGCCTGGAGTGTTGGGCTAGCGGGTAACGAGCAGTACTTC.

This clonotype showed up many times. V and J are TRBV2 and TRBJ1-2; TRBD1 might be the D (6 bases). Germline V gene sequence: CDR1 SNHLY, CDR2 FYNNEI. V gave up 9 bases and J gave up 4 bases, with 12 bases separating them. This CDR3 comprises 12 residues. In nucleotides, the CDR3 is TGTGCCAGAGAGACAGGAACCTATGGCTACACCTTC. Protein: CARETGTYGYTF.

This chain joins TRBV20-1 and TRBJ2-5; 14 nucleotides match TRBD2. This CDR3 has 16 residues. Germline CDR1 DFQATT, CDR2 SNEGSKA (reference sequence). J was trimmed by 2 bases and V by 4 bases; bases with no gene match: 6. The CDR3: CSATGTSGRAQETQYF. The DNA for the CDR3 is TGCAGTGCTACCGGGACTAGCGGGAGAGCTCAAGAGACCCAGTACTTC.

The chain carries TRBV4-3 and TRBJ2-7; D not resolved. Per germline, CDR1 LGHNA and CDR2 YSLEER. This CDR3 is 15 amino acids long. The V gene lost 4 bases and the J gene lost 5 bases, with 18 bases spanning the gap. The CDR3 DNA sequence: TGCGCCAGCAGCCCCCCCGGGTTTGGAACACACGAGCAGTACTTC. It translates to CASSPPGFGTHEQYF.

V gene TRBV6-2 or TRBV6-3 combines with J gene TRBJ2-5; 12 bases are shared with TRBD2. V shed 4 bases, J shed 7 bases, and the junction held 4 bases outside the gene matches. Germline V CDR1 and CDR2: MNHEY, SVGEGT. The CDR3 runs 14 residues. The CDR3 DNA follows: TGTGCCAGCAGTTCTACACTAGCGGGGGGGACCCAGTACTTC. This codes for CASSSTLAGGTQYF.

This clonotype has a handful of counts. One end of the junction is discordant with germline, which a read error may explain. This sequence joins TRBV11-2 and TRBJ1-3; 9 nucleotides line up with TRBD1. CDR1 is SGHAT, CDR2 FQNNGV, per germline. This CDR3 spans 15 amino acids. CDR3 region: CARSSGTGIGNTIYF. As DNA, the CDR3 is TGTGCCCGCAGCTCCGGGACAGGGATCGGAAACACCATATATTTT.

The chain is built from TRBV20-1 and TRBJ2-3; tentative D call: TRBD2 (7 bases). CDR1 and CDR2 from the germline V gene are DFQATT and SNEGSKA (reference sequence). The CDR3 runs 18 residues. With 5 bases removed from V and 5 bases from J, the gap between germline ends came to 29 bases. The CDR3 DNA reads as TGCAGTGCTGATGGGGGGGCTTCGACCTCGGTAGAGATAGATACGCAGTATTTT. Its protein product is CSADGGASTSVEIDTQYF.

CDR3: CASSFPPGGLGGYTF. CDR3 in DNA: TGTGCCAGCAGTTTCCCCCCCGGGGGGCTGGGTGGCTACACCTTC. This chain connects TRBV6-4 to TRBJ1-2, with D tentatively TRBD1 (6 bases). The CDR3 is made up of 15 amino acids. Germline V lookup: CDR1 MRHNA, CDR2 SNTAGT. V lost 5 bases and J lost 7, with 20 bases in between.

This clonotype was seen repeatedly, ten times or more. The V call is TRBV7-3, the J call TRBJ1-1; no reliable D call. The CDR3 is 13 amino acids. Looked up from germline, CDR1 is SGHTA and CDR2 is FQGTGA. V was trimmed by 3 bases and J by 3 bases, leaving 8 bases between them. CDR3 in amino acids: CASSLEGHTEAFF. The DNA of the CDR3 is TGTGCCAGCAGCTTGGAGGGCCACACTGAAGCTTTCTTT.

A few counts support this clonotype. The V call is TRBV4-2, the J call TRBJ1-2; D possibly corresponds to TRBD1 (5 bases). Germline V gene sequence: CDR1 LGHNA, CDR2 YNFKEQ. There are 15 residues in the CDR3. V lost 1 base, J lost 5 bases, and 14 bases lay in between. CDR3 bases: TGTGCCAGCAGCCAAGGTGTAGGAGAGGGGTATGGCTACACCTTC. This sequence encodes CASSQGVGEGYGYTF.

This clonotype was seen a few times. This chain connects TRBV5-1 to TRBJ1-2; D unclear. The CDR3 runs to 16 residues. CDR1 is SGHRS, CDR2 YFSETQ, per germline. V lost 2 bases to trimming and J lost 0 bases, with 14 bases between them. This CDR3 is CASSLTPEEANYGYTF. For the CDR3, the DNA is TGCGCCAGCAGCTTAACACCCGAGGAGGCTAACTATGGCTACACCTTC.

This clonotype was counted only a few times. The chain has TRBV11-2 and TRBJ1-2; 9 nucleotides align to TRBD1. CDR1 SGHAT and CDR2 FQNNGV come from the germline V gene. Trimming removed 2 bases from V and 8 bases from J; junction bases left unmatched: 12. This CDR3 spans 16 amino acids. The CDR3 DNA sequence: TGTGCCAGCAGCTTATCCGAAACAGGGGGCAATATAGGCTACACCTTC. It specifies CASSLSETGGNIGYTF.

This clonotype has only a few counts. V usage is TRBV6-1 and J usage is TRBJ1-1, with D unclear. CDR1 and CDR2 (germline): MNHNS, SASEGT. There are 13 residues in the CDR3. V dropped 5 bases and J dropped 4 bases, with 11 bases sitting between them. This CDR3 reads CASSPPQATEAFF. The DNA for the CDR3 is TGTGCCAGCAGTCCTCCGCAGGCCACTGAAGCTTTCTTT.

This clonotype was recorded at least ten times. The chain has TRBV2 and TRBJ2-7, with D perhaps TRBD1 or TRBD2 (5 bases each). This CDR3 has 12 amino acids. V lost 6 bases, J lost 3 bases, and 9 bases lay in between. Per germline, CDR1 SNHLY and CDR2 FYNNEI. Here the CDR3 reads CASRGDGYEQYF. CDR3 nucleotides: TGTGCCAGCAGAGGGGACGGCTACGAGCAGTACTTC.

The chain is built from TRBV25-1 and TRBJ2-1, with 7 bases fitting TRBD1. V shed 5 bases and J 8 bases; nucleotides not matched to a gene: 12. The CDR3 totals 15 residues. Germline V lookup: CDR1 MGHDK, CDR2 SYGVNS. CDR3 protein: CASSKSGQLSDEQFF. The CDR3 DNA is TGTGCCAGCAGTAAATCGGGACAGCTTTCTGATGAGCAGTTCTTC.

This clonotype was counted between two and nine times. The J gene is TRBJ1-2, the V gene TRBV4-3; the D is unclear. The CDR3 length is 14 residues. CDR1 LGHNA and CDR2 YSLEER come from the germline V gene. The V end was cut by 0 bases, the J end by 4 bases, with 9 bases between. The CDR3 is CASSQEGQPYGYTF. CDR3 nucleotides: TGCGCCAGCAGCCAAGAAGGGCAGCCCTATGGCTACACCTTC.

The CDR3 DNA is TGCAGTGCTAGCCGTACAACATCACCGGGACAAACCTACGAGCAGTACTTC. Its protein is CSASRTTSPGQTYEQYF. V and J are TRBV20-1 and TRBJ2-7; possible D gene TRBD1, 6 bases. V lost 3 bases and J lost 2, with 23 bases in between. Germline V gene data show CDR1 as DFQATT and CDR2 as SNEGSKA (reference sequence). The CDR3 covers 17 residues.

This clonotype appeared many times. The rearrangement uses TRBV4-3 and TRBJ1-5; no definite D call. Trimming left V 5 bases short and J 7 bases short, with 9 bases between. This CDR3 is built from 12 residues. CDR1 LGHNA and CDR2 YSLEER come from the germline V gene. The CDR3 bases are TGCGCCAGCAGCTTTCTCGGCCAGCCCCAGCATTTT. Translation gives CASSFLGQPQHF.

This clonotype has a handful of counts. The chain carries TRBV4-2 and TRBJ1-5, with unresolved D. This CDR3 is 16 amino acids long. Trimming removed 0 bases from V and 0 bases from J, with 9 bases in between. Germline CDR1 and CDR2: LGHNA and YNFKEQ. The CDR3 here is CASSQEVVYSNQPQHF. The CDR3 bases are TGTGCCAGCAGCCAAGAAGTTGTGTATAGCAATCAGCCCCAGCATTTT.

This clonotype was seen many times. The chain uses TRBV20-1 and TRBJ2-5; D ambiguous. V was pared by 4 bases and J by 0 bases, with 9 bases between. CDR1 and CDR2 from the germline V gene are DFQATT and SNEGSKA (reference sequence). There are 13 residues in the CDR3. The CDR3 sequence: CSATDPYQETQYF. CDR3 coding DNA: TGCAGTGCTACGGATCCGTACCAAGAGACCCAGTACTTC.

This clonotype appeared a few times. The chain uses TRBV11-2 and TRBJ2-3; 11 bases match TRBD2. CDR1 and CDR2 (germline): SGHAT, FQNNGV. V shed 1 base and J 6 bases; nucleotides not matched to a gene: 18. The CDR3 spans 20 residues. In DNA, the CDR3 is TGTGCCAGCAGCTTAGTTCCTTTAGCGGGGGGGTTCAATACGGGCGATACGCAGTATTTT. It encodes CASSLVPLAGGFNTGDTQYF.

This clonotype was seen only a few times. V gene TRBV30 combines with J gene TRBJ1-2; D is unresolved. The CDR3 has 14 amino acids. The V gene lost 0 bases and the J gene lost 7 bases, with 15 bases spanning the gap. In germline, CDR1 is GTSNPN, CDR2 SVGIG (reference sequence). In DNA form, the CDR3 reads TGTGCCTGGAGTGTGGGCAGGCGTATGGGTGGCTACACCTTC. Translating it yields CAWSVGRRMGGYTF.

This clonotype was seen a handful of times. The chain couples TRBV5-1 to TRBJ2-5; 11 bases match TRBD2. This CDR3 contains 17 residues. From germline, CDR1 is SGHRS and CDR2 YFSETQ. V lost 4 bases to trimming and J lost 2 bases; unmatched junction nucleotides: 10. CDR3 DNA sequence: TGCGCCAGCAGCCCCGGACTAGCGGGTAGCGGGCAAGAGACCCAGTACTTC. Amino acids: CASSPGLAGSGQETQYF.

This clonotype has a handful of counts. CDR3 nucleotide sequence: TGTGCCAGCAGCTTGTCGGGGTCCAGCTCCTACGAGCAGTACTTC. Its translation: CASSLSGSSSYEQYF. The chain joins TRBV5-6 to TRBJ2-7; TRBD2 is a possible D gene (5 bases). The V end lost 1 base, the J end lost 0 bases, and 11 bases lay between the germline ends. Germline lookup yields CDR1 SGHDT and CDR2 YYEEEE. The CDR3 spans 15 residues.

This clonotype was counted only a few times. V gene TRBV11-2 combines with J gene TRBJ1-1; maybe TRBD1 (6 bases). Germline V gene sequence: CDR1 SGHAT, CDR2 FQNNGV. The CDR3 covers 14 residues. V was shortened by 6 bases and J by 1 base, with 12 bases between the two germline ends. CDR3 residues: CASSYLGQNTEAFF. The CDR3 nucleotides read TGTGCCAGCAGTTATCTGGGACAGAACACTGAAGCTTTCTTT. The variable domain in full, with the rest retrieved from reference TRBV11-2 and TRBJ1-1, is EAGVAQSPRYKIIEKRQSVAFWCNPISGHATLYWYQQILGQGPKLLIQFQNNGVVDDSQLPKDRFSAERLKGVDSTLKIQPAKLEDSAVYLCASSYLGQNTEAFFGQGTRLTVV.

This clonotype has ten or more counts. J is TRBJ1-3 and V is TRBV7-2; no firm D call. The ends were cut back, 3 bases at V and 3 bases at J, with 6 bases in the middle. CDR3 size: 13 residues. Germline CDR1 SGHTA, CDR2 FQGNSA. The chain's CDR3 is CASSFLGGNTIYF. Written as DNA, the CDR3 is TGTGCCAGCAGCTTCCTTGGTGGAAACACCATATATTTT.

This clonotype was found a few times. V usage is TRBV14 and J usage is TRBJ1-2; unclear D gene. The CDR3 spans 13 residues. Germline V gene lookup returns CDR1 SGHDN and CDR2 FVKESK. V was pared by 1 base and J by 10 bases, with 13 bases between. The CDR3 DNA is TGTGCCAGCAGCCAAGGAGACCTCCCCAACTACACCTTC. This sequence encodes CASSQGDLPNYTF.